The clone carrying this T cell receptor beta chain was found once. These data originate in a study of CD4+ T cells in melanoma. Repertoires were generated with immunoSEQ multiplex PCR, while TCRdb's copy carries only in-frame clones and drops some. The data contain some 110,000 clones, around 92% of them singletons. The germline gives CDR1 LGHNA, CDR2 YNFKEQ. The V end lost 2 bases, the J end lost 1 base, and 11 bases lay between the germline ends. The CDR3 consists of 16 residues. Input material: peripheral blood. The TCR was taken from a human donor with melanoma. The rearrangement links TRBV4-2 to TRBJ2-2; D is undetermined. CDR3 sequence reads: CASSQSQNLNTGELFF. The CDR3 coding sequence is TGTGCCAGCAGCCAAAGTCAAAACCTGAACACCGGGGAGCTGTTTTTT.